The text below deals with one TCR beta chain. The CDR3 is 14 amino acids. Germline V CDR1 and CDR2: SGHRS, YFSETQ. The V segment lost 7 bases and the J segment 5 bases; nucleotides outside the gene matches: 8. Only in-frame clones appear in the TCRdb table, and some are missing; sequencing was by immunoSEQ multiplex PCR. The sample shows about 180,000 clones, 85% of them seen only once. The data were taken from a study of cytomegalovirus exposure and HLA in healthy donors. The source is a man between 18 and 29 years old in good health and CMV-seropositive. The sample consisted of PBMCs. The rearrangement joins TRBV5-1 to TRBJ1-4, with 7 bases fitting TRBD1. In DNA form, the CDR3 reads TGCGCCAGCCATGGAGGGGGCGCGAATGAAAAACTGTTTTTT. It yields the protein CASHGGGANEKLFF.